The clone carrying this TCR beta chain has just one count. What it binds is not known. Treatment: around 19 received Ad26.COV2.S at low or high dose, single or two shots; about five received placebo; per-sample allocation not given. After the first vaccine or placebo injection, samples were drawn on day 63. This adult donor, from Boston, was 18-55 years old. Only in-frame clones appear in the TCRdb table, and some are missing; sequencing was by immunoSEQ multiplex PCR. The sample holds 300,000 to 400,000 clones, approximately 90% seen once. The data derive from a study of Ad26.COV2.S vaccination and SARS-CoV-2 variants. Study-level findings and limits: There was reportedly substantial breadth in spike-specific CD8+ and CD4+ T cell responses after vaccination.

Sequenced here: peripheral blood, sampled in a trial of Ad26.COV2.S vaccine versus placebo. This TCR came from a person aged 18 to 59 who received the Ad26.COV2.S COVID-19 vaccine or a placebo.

The CDR3 region is CASSSTGGLSDTQYF. The CDR3 DNA follows: TGTGCCAGCAGCTCGACAGGGGGCTTGTCAGATACGCAGTATTTT. The chain links TRBV7-3 to TRBJ2-3; 10 nucleotides line up with TRBD1. The V and J ends lost 4 bases and 4 bases, in that order; junction bases with no gene match: 5. The length of the CDR3 is 15 residues. Germline V gene data show CDR1 as SGHTA and CDR2 as FQGTGA.